This T cell receptor beta chain was recovered during a study of T cells in Graves' hyperthyroidism and ophthalmopathy. The CDR3 length is 13 residues. The V gene's germline CDR1 is MDHEN and CDR2 SYDVKM. Note on this clonotype: Relative to the germline gene, one junction end is altered; a read error may explain this.

RNA transcripts were the template for amplifying TCR beta CDR3 regions. First-round RT-PCR of the TCR CDR3 relied on the HTBI primer set. From the multiplex PCR reads, TCRdb called clonotypes with MiXCR, one entry per CDR3 protein. The sample shows 300,000 to 400,000 distinct CDR3 sequences, approximately 14% of them seen only once. The TCR comes from a woman in her thirties with Graves' ophthalmopathy. The specimen sequenced was blood. This chain uses TRBV28 with TRBJ2-1; tentative D call: TRBD1 (5 bases). Here the CDR3 DNA reads TGTGCCAGCAGTATCAGGGTTCAGGATGAGCAGTCCTTC. Protein product: CASSIRVQDEQSF.